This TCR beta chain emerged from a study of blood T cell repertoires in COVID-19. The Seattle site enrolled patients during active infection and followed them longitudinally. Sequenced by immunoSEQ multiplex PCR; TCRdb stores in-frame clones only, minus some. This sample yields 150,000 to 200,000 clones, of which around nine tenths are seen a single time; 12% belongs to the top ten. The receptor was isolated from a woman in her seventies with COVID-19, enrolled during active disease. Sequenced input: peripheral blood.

The CDR3 sequence: CASGLGSGTEAFF. DNA for the CDR3: TGCGCCAGCGGATTAGGTTCAGGGACTGAAGCTTTCTTT. This chain links TRBV5-1 with TRBJ1-1, with a possible D match to TRBD1 (5 bases). Germline V CDR1 and CDR2: SGHRS, YFSETQ. V was trimmed by 7 bases and J by 5 bases, leaving 15 bases between them. This CDR3 contains 13 residues.